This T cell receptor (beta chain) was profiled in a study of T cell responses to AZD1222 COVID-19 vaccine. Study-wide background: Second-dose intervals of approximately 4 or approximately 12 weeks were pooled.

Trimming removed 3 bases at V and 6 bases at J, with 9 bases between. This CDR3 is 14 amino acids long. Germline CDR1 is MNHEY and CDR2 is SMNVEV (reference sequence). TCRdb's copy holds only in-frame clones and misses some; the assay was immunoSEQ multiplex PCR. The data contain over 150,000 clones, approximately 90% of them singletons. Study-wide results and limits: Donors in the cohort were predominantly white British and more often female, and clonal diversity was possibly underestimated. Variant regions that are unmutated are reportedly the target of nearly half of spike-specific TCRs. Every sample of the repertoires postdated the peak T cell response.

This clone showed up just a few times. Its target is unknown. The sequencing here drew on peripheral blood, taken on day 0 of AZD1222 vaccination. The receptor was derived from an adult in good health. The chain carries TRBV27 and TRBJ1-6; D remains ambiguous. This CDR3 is CASSLRRFNSPLHF. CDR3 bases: TGTGCCAGCAGTTTGAGGAGGTTTAATTCACCCCTCCACTTT.